This record looks at one T cell receptor beta chain sequence and its context. The antigen remains unidentified. No conserved phenylalanine or tryptophan ends this CDR3, so it is likely a read error. The germline V gene encodes CDR1 LNHDA and CDR2 SQIVND (reference sequence). The germline V and J ends were trimmed by 6 bases and 0 bases, with 12 bases remaining between them. The CDR3 length is 15 residues. This entry belongs to a study of prognosis after radiotherapy for stage I lung cancer. Study in general: SBRT was given in 3 to 5 fractions at a biologically effective dose of at least 100 Gy as radiotherapy.

Amplification of TCR beta CDR3 from genomic DNA used two-round multiplex PCR. Specific primers for each TRBV and TRBJ gene were what first-round PCR used. TCRdb ran MiXCR on the multiplex PCR reads and lists one entry per CDR3 protein. The sample records roughly 20,000 distinct CDR3 sequences, around 52% being singletons. Blood, roughly 5.5 milliliters, was collected at each of two time points. Study observations and caveats: Where distant metastases developed, patients had lower Shannon entropy after stereotactic body radiation therapy. Patients with and without metastases reportedly differed in TRBV and TRBJ gene usage frequencies.

The input for sequencing was PBMCs, taken before or after stereotactic body radiation therapy (not recorded which). The gene calls are TRBV19 and TRBJ2-1; D is undetermined. The TCR was taken from a donor of 50 years or more with non-small cell lung cancer. The CDR3 loop reads CASSRASASYNEQFS. The CDR3 DNA is TGTGCCAGTAGCCGCGCCTCAGCCTCCTACAATGAGCAGTTCTCC.